Listed here are 32 T cell receptor beta chains from one sample, sequenced in a study of blood T cell repertoires in COVID-19. Method: immunoSEQ multiplex PCR; TCRdb's copy keeps in-frame clones and lacks some. The sample gives 150,000 to 200,000 clones, around three quarters of which show up once; about 18% is in the top ten. Material for sequencing was peripheral blood. These receptors all stem from a man aged 55-75 years with active or convalescent COVID-19.

This chain connects TRBV7-8 to TRBJ2-7; TRBD2 aligns across 8 bases. Germline V lookup: CDR1 SGHVS, CDR2 FQNEAQ. The CDR3 consists of 14 residues. The V segment lost 3 bases and the J segment 4 bases; nucleotides outside the gene matches: 5. The CDR3 region is CASSFYLAGYEQYF. The CDR3 DNA reads TGTGCCAGCAGCTTTTACCTAGCGGGTTACGAGCAGTACTTC.

The rearrangement uses TRBV7-3 and TRBJ2-3, with 8 bases that match TRBD1. After removal of 5 bases from V and 3 bases from J, the junction contained 10 bases not matched to a gene. CDR1 is SGHTA, CDR2 FQGTGA, per germline. The CDR3 runs 16 residues. As DNA, the CDR3 is TGTGCCAGCAGCAAAGGTTTCGGGACAGGTACAGATACGCAGTATTTT. Its translation: CASSKGFGTGTDTQYF.

The chain joins TRBV28 to TRBJ2-4; 9 nucleotides line up with TRBD1. The V segment lost 5 bases and the J segment 5 bases; nucleotides outside the gene matches: 10. The CDR3 has 16 amino acids. Looked up from germline, CDR1 is MDHEN and CDR2 is SYDVKM. CDR3 sequence (DNA): TGTGCCAGCAGTGCGCTGGGACAGGGAAGAGAAAACATTCAGTACTTC. This codes for CASSALGQGRENIQYF.

This chain links TRBV7-2 with TRBJ2-7, with 9 bases matching TRBD2. The junction had 5 bases not matched to a gene; V was cut back by 3 bases and J by 5 bases. This CDR3 region has 14 residues. The V gene's germline CDR1 is SGHTA and CDR2 FQGNSA. CDR3 sequence (DNA): TGTGCCAGCAGCTTCTCCGGGACTAGCAACGAGCAGTACTTC. It codes for CASSFSGTSNEQYF. Combining the CDR3 with reference TRBV7-2 and TRBJ2-7 gives the whole variable domain GAGVSQSPSNKVTEKGKDVELRCDPISGHTALYWYRQSLGQGLEFLIYFQGNSAPDKSGLPSDRFSAERTGGSVSTLTIQRTQQEDSAVYLCASSFSGTSNEQYFGPGTRLTVT.

This clone was observed a handful of times. V usage is TRBV14 and J usage is TRBJ1-5; weak D call: TRBD1 (5 bases). This CDR3 is 14 amino acids long. The germline V gene has CDR1 SGHDN and CDR2 FVKESK. V lost 1 base to trimming and J lost 2 bases, with 6 bases between them. This CDR3 is CASSQGGGNQPQHF. For the CDR3, the DNA is TGTGCCAGCAGCCAAGGGGGCGGCAATCAGCCCCAGCATTTT. Full variable domain (rest looked up from reference TRBV14 and TRBJ1-5): EAGVTQFPSHSVIEKGQTVTLRCDPISGHDNLYWYRRVMGKEIKFLLHFVKESKQDESGMPNNRFLAERTGGTYSTLKVQPAELEDSGVYFCASSQGGGNQPQHFGDGTRLSIL.

The chain uses TRBV5-1 and TRBJ2-3; TRBD1 might be the D (6 bases). The CDR3 is 15 residues long. The germline gives CDR1 SGHRS, CDR2 YFSETQ. Trimming left V 4 bases short and J 4 bases short, with 16 bases between. The CDR3 DNA reads as TGCGCCAGCAGCCCTTCCGCCTCAGGGGCAGATACGCAGTATTTT. Its translation: CASSPSASGADTQYF. The entire variable domain, with the rest obtained from reference TRBV5-1 and TRBJ2-3, is as follows: KAGVTQTPRYLIKTRGQQVTLSCSPISGHRSVSWYQQTPGQGLQFLFEYFSETQRNKGNFPGRFSGRQFSNSRSEMNVSTLELGDSALYLCASSPSASGADTQYFGPGTRLTVL.

The CDR3 DNA is TGTGCCAGCAGCTTTAGAGATACGCAGTATTTT. Translating gives CASSFRDTQYF. This chain uses TRBV7-2 with TRBJ2-3; D is unclear. The CDR3 contains 11 residues. Germline V CDR1 and CDR2: SGHTA, FQGNSA. The V end was cut by 3 bases, the J end by 5 bases, with 3 bases between.

The genes are TRBV7-3 and TRBJ2-3; D remains ambiguous. The germline V gene has CDR1 SGHTA and CDR2 FQGTGA. V gave up 1 base and J gave up 6 bases, with 14 bases separating them. This CDR3 has 15 amino acids. The CDR3 nucleotides are TGTGCCAGCAGCTTAAGAAGTCCCCCTCGGGATACGCAGTATTTT. This encodes CASSLRSPPRDTQYF.

J is TRBJ2-1 and V is TRBV19; 11 positions agree with TRBD2. V was clipped by 3 bases and J by 7 bases; unmatched bases: 8. The CDR3 is 16 residues long. Per germline, CDR1 LNHDA and CDR2 SQIVND (reference sequence). The CDR3: CASSIILAGGMNEQFF. CDR3 sequence (DNA): TGTGCCAGTAGTATCATCCTAGCGGGAGGAATGAATGAGCAGTTCTTC.

The count of this clone is one. The CDR3 nucleotides read TGTGCCAGCAGCCTATACAGGGACACTGAAGCTTTCTTT. Protein product: CASSLYRDTEAFF. This chain connects TRBV7-9 to TRBJ1-1, with D possibly being TRBD1 (6 bases). CDR1 and CDR2 (germline): SEHNR, FQNEAQ (reference sequence). This CDR3 region has 13 residues. Trimming cost V 5 bases and J 3 bases, with 10 bases left between them.

This clone was found once. J is TRBJ2-7 and V is TRBV11-2, with D maybe TRBD2 (5 bases). This CDR3 region has 16 residues. Germline V gives CDR1 SGHAT, CDR2 FQNNGV. Deletions cut 5 bases from V and 2 bases from J, with 19 bases between. DNA of the CDR3: TGTGCCAGCAGCCCCCTCTGGGGAGCGGAAGCCTACGAGCAGTACTTC. Encoded protein: CASSPLWGAEAYEQYF.

V is TRBV5-1 and J is TRBJ1-5; the D gene is possibly TRBD1 (5 bases). Germline V CDR1 and CDR2: SGHRS, YFSETQ. The germline V and J ends were trimmed by 7 bases and 0 bases, with 14 bases remaining between them. The CDR3 is 15 amino acids. CDR3 protein: CASSPDSYSNQPQHF. Here the CDR3 DNA reads TGCGCCAGCTCTCCCGACAGCTATAGCAATCAGCCCCAGCATTTT.

The chain has TRBV7-3 and TRBJ1-1; D not certain. CDR1 is SGHTA and CDR2 is FQGTGA in the germline V gene. The CDR3 consists of 13 residues. The ends were cut back, 3 bases at V and 1 base at J, with 6 bases in the middle. The CDR3 reads CASSFSENTEAFF. The CDR3 coding sequence is TGTGCCAGCAGCTTCAGCGAGAACACTGAAGCTTTCTTT.

This sequence joins TRBV6-5 and TRBJ2-5, with TRBD2 matching over 10 bases. Trimming took 6 bases from V and 5 from J; bases not matched to a gene: 9. Looked up from germline, CDR1 is MNHEY and CDR2 is SVGAGI. CDR3 length: 15 amino acids. The CDR3 DNA sequence: TGTGCCAGCAGCCCAACTACTAGCGGGGACGAGACCCAGTACTTC. This gives the protein CASSPTTSGDETQYF.

The V call is TRBV7-2, the J call TRBJ1-6, with 10 bases matching TRBD1. The CDR3 loop spans 16 amino acids. The germline V gene has CDR1 SGHTA and CDR2 FQGNSA. J lost 13 bases, V lost 1 base, and 10 bases had no gene match. CDR3 region: CASSLVSGTGVYPLHF. The CDR3 coding sequence is TGTGCCAGCAGCTTAGTATCCGGGACAGGGGTATACCCCCTCCACTTT.

In its sample, this clone was seen once. The chain couples TRBV5-5 to TRBJ1-2; no firm D call. V was cut by 1 base and J by 4 bases, with 14 bases left in between. Germline V gene sequence: CDR1 SGHKS, CDR2 YYEKEE (reference sequence). This CDR3 has 15 amino acids. The CDR3 DNA reads as TGTGCCAGCAGCTTGACGCTATTACAGACCTATGGCTACACCTTC. It encodes CASSLTLLQTYGYTF.

J is TRBJ1-1 and V is TRBV14; D is possibly TRBD1 (6 bases). The CDR3 runs 15 residues. The germline gives CDR1 SGHDN, CDR2 FVKESK. V lost 4 bases, J lost 0 bases, and 12 bases lay in between. The CDR3 sequence is CASSLTQGMNTEAFF. In DNA form, the CDR3 reads TGTGCCAGCAGCCTAACTCAGGGGATGAACACTGAAGCTTTCTTT. Variable domain in full (rest from reference TRBV14 and TRBJ1-1): EAGVTQFPSHSVIEKGQTVTLRCDPISGHDNLYWYRRVMGKEIKFLLHFVKESKQDESGMPNNRFLAERTGGTYSTLKVQPAELEDSGVYFCASSLTQGMNTEAFFGQGTRLTVV.

The chain combines TRBV29-1 with TRBJ1-1; possibly TRBD1 for D (6 bases). V lost 6 bases, J lost 1 base, and 9 bases lay in between. CDR1 and CDR2 (germline): SQVTM, ANQGSEA. CDR3 length: 12 amino acids. The chain's CDR3 is CSVTTGNTEAFF. In DNA form, the CDR3 reads TGCAGCGTCACGACAGGGAACACTGAAGCTTTCTTT. The entire variable domain, with the rest obtained from reference TRBV29-1 and TRBJ1-1, is as follows: SAVISQKPSRDICQRGTSLTIQCQVDSQVTMMFWYRQQPGQSLTLIATANQGSEATYESGFVIDKFPISRPNLTFSTLTVSNMSPEDSSIYLCSVTTGNTEAFFGQGTRLTVV.

The chain combines TRBV28 with TRBJ1-5; D ambiguous. V dropped 5 bases and J dropped 4 bases, with 15 bases sitting between them. Germline values: CDR1 MDHEN, CDR2 SYDVKM. The CDR3 runs to 15 residues. The DNA for the CDR3 is TGTGCCAGCAGTACCTGGAGGGAGCCAAATCAGCCCCAGCATTTT. Its protein product is CASSTWREPNQPQHF.

Only a few counts were recorded for this clone. The chain carries TRBV29-1 and TRBJ2-1; 8 nucleotides line up with TRBD1. CDR1 is SQVTM, CDR2 ANQGSEA, per germline. V trimming: 2 bases; J trimming: 5 bases; junction bases outside the gene matches: 5. The CDR3 has 14 amino acids. CDR3 bases: TGCAGCGTTGAAAGGGACAGGAGTAACAATGAGCAGTTCTTC. This gives the protein CSVERDRSNNEQFF.

Only one count was recorded for this clone. This sequence joins TRBV19 and TRBJ1-5, with D hard to call. This CDR3 is 16 amino acids long. CDR1 is LNHDA, CDR2 SQIVND, per germline (reference sequence). Trimming removed 7 bases at V and 6 bases at J, with 22 bases between. The DNA for the CDR3 is TGTGCCAGTACCCCGCGTCCGGGTATGTGGTTTCAGCCCCAGCATTTT. Protein product: CASTPRPGMWFQPQHF.

There are a few counts of this clone. The chain joins TRBV28 to TRBJ1-6; 9 nucleotides agree with TRBD1. The V gene's germline CDR1 is MDHEN and CDR2 SYDVKM. The V gene end was trimmed by 5 bases and the J gene end by 8 bases; junction bases not matched to a gene: 16. The CDR3 spans 18 residues. CDR3 nucleotides: TGTGCCAGCAGTAGCTACCTCCCGGGACAGGGTCGGGATTCACCCCTCCACTTT. Encoded protein: CASSSYLPGQGRDSPLHF.

The V gene is TRBV14, the J gene TRBJ2-7; 10 bases agree with TRBD2. CDR3 length: 14 residues. The V gene end was trimmed by 0 bases and the J gene end by 9 bases; junction bases not matched to a gene: 5. Germline assignment: CDR1 SGHDN and CDR2 FVKESK. This CDR3 reads CASSQESGRAGQYF. The CDR3 coding sequence is TGTGCCAGCAGCCAAGAGAGCGGGAGGGCCGGGCAGTACTTC.

This rearrangement joins TRBV29-1 to TRBJ1-2; tentative D call: TRBD1 (6 bases). The CDR3 spans 13 residues. Trimming took off 6 bases at V and 2 bases at J, with 13 bases between the two ends. CDR1 and CDR2 from the germline V gene are SQVTM and ANQGSEA. CDR3 protein: CSVRGGQNYGYTF. The CDR3 region has the DNA TGCAGCGTGAGGGGCGGACAGAACTATGGCTACACCTTC.

The J gene is TRBJ2-2, the V gene TRBV19, with TRBD2 matching 7 bases. V shed 6 bases, J shed 7 bases, and the junction held 2 bases outside the gene matches. The germline gives CDR1 LNHDA, CDR2 SQIVND (reference sequence). The CDR3 is 12 residues long. The CDR3 DNA reads as TGTGCCAGTAGCAGGGAGGGCGGGGAGCTGTTTTTT. Translating it yields CASSREGGELFF.

CDR3 DNA: TGTGCCAGCAGAACAGGGGCCTACGAGCAGTACTTC. Translated: CASRTGAYEQYF. The chain is built from TRBV6-5 and TRBJ2-7; 7 nucleotides align to TRBD1. Germline trimming cut 6 bases from V and 2 bases from J; bases unmatched to any gene: 1. Germline loops: CDR1 MNHEY, CDR2 SVGAGI. The CDR3 is 12 residues long.

V gene TRBV24-1 combines with J gene TRBJ2-1, with 7 positions matching TRBD2. The V gene end was trimmed by 5 bases and the J gene end by 8 bases; junction bases not matched to a gene: 17. The CDR3 consists of 17 residues. The germline gives CDR1 KGHDR, CDR2 SFDVKD. CDR3 protein: CATSGGSAGERLDEQFF. For the CDR3, the DNA is TGTGCCACCAGTGGGGGGAGCGCGGGAGAGAGATTGGATGAGCAGTTCTTC.

CDR3 region: CASDSLSYTF. The CDR3 nucleotides are TGTGCCAGCGACTCTTTGAGCTACACCTTC. The genes are TRBV6-5 and TRBJ1-2; D remains ambiguous. V shed 8 bases and J shed 9 bases, with 10 bases lying between them. In germline, CDR1 is MNHEY, CDR2 SVGAGI. The CDR3 consists of 10 residues.

This chain uses TRBV7-8 with TRBJ2-5, with D unresolved. V lost 6 bases and J 7 bases, leaving 15 bases between the germline ends. The CDR3 spans 13 residues. CDR1 SGHVS and CDR2 FQNEAQ come from the germline V gene. CDR3 in amino acids: CASSLPGHATQYF. The CDR3 DNA reads as TGTGCCAGCAGTCTTCCTGGGCACGCGACCCAGTACTTC. The entire variable domain, with the rest obtained from reference TRBV7-8 and TRBJ2-5, is as follows: GAGVSQSPRYKVAKRGQDVALRCDPISGHVSLFWYQQALGQGPEFLTYFQNEAQLDKSGLPSDRFFAERPEGSVSTLKIQRTQQEDSAVYLCASSLPGHATQYFGPGTRLLVL.

This clone showed up just once. The chain links TRBV5-1 to TRBJ2-4; a weak D match, TRBD2 (5 bases). Per germline, CDR1 SGHRS and CDR2 YFSETQ. The V gene lost 1 base and the J gene lost 9 bases, with 8 bases spanning the gap. The CDR3 has 12 amino acids. CDR3 region: CASSLNGGIQYF. The CDR3, as DNA: TGCGCCAGCAGCTTGAATGGAGGCATTCAGTACTTC.

This chain joins TRBV29-1 and TRBJ2-7; 13 bases agree with TRBD2. V shed 1 base and J 9 bases; nucleotides not matched to a gene: 9. In germline, CDR1 is SQVTM, CDR2 ANQGSEA. The CDR3 sequence is 15 residues long. The CDR3 protein is CSVEARGTSGTGQYF. DNA of the CDR3: TGCAGCGTTGAAGCTCGAGGGACTAGCGGGACTGGGCAGTACTTC.

The CDR3 region is CASSLWGTGDGANVLTF. Written as DNA, the CDR3 is TGTGCCAGCAGTTTATGGGGGACAGGGGATGGGGCCAACGTCCTGACTTTC. The J gene is TRBJ2-6, the V gene TRBV28; 10 positions match TRBD1. Germline V lookup: CDR1 MDHEN, CDR2 SYDVKM. V shed 0 bases and J 3 bases; nucleotides not matched to a gene: 2. The CDR3 has 17 residues.